Listed here is a single T cell receptor (beta chain). Its antigen is as yet unknown. The sample originates from a study of vaccination effects on CD4 cells after COVID-19. Antigen-specific CD4+ T cells were expanded with viral peptide pools in the ViraFEST assay before sequencing. The authors isolated CD4+ T cells after around 10 days of culture. Between March and December 2020, the person had a SARS-CoV-2 infection that PCR confirmed. The repertoire was sequenced with immunoSEQ multiplex PCR; TCRdb's copy has only in-frame clones and lacks some. The repertoire holds around 28,000 clones, with 65% to 75% as singletons. This material consisted of CD4+ T cells from PBMCs cultured with SARS-CoV-2 spike peptides, taken before COVID-19 vaccination. The source of this sequence is a human donor who had a prior SARS-CoV-2 infection.

The CDR3 sequence: CASSFSAENIQYF. The DNA of the CDR3 is TGTGCCAGCAGCTTTTCGGCCGAAAACATTCAGTACTTC. The chain carries TRBV7-9 and TRBJ2-4; unclear D gene. This CDR3 has 13 residues. Germline lookup yields CDR1 SEHNR and CDR2 FQNEAQ (reference sequence). Trimming removed 3 bases from V and 5 bases from J, with 8 bases in between.